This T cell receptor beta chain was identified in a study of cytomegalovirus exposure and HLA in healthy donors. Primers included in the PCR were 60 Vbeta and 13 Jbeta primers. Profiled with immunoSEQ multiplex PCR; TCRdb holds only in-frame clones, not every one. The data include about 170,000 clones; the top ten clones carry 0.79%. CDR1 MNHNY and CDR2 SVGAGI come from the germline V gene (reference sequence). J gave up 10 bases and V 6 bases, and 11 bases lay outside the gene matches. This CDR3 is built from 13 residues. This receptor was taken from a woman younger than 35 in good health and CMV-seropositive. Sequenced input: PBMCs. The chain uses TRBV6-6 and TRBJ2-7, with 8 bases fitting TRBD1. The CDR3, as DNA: TGTGCCAGCAGCCAAACGCAGGGGGCCCCCCAGTACTTC. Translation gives CASSQTQGAPQYF.